This TCR beta chain derives from a study of T-cell reconstitution after alpha-beta-depleted transplantation in children. Study results and caveats: Some patients owed their high day-60 TCRbeta diversity to surviving recipient T cells and thymic progenitors. At one year after transplant, newly produced T cells mostly accounted for T-cell counts and diversity. By about two months after transplant, alpha-beta T cells reportedly arose from several hundred graft clones that had expanded.

CDR3 length: 17 residues. V shed 2 bases and J shed 1 base, with 15 bases lying between them. This clonotype was detected many times. Antigen unknown. Library preparation (for TCRbeta) was performed with unique molecular identifiers. One entry per CDR3 protein results from TCRdb running MiXCR on the PCR reads. The sample lists approximately 520,000 distinct CDR3 sequences; approximately 10% were seen once. The rearrangement links TRBV12-3 or TRBV12-4 to TRBJ2-4; possibly TRBD1 for D (5 bases). Here the sequenced sample was PBMCs, mostly from graft donor cells, taken 180 days after TCRalphabeta/CD19-depleted stem cell transplant. The receptor was derived from a female patient aged 2 to 10 who had a stem cell transplant for aplastic anemia, so the T cells may come from the graft donor. In nucleotides, the CDR3 is TGTGCCAGCAGTTTATCGGACCTGGGGCCGGCCAAAAACATTCAGTACTTC. It specifies CASSLSDLGPAKNIQYF.